The T cell receptor (beta chain) described here comes from a study of T cell responses to AZD1222 COVID-19 vaccine. Study-wide points: White British people made up most donors, females outnumbered males, and clonal diversity was possibly underestimated. Vaccination with two AZD1222 doses was followed by a rise in Spike-specific TCR breadth and depth. In the spike-specific TCR repertoire, nearly half reportedly target unmutated variant regions. CD4 TCRs associated with vaccination spanned spike, dominating at 160-218 and 743-854.

Germline CDR1 SGHDT, CDR2 YYEEEE. The CDR3 is made up of 13 amino acids. Remarks on this clone: Its target is not known. An end of the junction differs from the germline gene, which may be a read error.

The method was immunoSEQ multiplex PCR; TCRdb's version includes in-frame clones alone and lacks a portion of them. The sample yields roughly 140,000 clones, about 91% seen once. V is TRBV5-6 and J is TRBJ2-3; weak D call: TRBD2 (6 bases). The sequences come from peripheral blood, collected on day 0 of MenACWY control vaccination. The sequence came from an adult in good health. The CDR3 spells CAGSFERVDTQYF. DNA of the CDR3: TGTGCCGGCAGCTTCGAGCGGGTAGATACGCAGTATTTT.